The rows below give T cell receptor beta chains drawn from one sample of a study of blood T cell repertoires in COVID-19. Data came from immunoSEQ multiplex PCR; TCRdb stores just in-frame clones and leaves some out. The table has some 59,000 clones, about 88% seen once. The sequencing sample was made of peripheral blood. Receptors were obtained from a man aged 55 to 70 with acute or convalescent COVID-19. The CDR3 runs from the conserved cysteine through the conserved F or W. A D gene is named only where the DNA matches it firmly. Clone size, where shown, is once, few, many, or a class for clones that have expanded.

J | D | V | size | DNA | CDR3
TRBJ1-4 | . | TRBV27 | . | TGTGCCAGCAGTTTATCGAGAGCCCAGACAGAAAAACTGTTTTTT | CASSLSRAQTEKLFF
TRBJ2-3 | . | TRBV7-2 | . | TGTGCCAGCAGCGCCCGCGTGCCACGCACAGATACGCAGTATTTT | CASSARVPRTDTQYF
TRBJ2-7 | TRBD1 | TRBV11-3 | . | TGTGCCAGCAGCTTAGACGGACAGGCCGCCGAGCAGTACTTC | CASSLDGQAAEQYF
TRBJ1-1 | . | TRBV7-4 | once | TGTGCCAGCAGCTACCCCGGGGGGGGGCTGGGCACTGAAGCTTTCTTT | CASSYPGGGLGTEAFF
TRBJ2-7 | . | TRBV20-1 | . | TGCAGTGCCTTGGGCACCTACGAGCAGTACTTC | CSALGTYEQYF
TRBJ2-1 | . | TRBV5-6 | . | TGTGCCAGCAGTTCTCTCAATGAGCAGTTCTTC | CASSSLNEQFF
TRBJ2-1 | . | TRBV11-3 | . | TGTGCCAGCAGCCCAGAGGGTGGAGTGTACAATGAGCAGTTCTTC | CASSPEGGVYNEQFF
TRBJ2-2 | . | TRBV3-1/TRBV3-2 | . | TGTGCCAGCAGCCAAGGACTAGGCATTGGCGGGGAGCTGTTTTTT | CASSQGLGIGGELFF
TRBJ2-2 | . | TRBV25-1 | . | TGTGCCAGCACCCCTAGATTGGCGAGGAACACCGGGGAGCTGTTTTTT | CASTPRLARNTGELFF
TRBJ1-2 | TRBD1 | TRBV18 | once | TGTGCCAGCTCACCAGGACAGGGGGCTTTAGGTGCTAACTATGGCTACACCTTC | CASSPGQGALGANYGYTF
TRBJ2-5 | TRBD2 | TRBV2 | . | TGTGCCAGCCTACGGACTAGCGGGGAAGAGACCCAGTACTTC | CASLRTSGEETQYF
TRBJ2-7 | TRBD1 | TRBV27 | . | TGTGCCAGCAGTTTAACACAGGGGCCCCTACCCTACGAGCAGTACTTC | CASSLTQGPLPYEQYF
TRBJ1-6 | . | TRBV12-5 | . | TGTGCTAGTGGTTTGGGGACAGTCAATTCACCCCTCCACTTT | CASGLGTVNSPLHF
TRBJ1-1 | . | TRBV19 | few | TGTGCCAGTAGTATGTACAGGGTGGGGACTGAAGCTTTCTTT | CASSMYRVGTEAFF
TRBJ1-6 | TRBD1 | TRBV30 | . | TGTGCCTGGAGTGTAACAGGGGATAATTCACCCCTCCACTTT | CAWSVTGDNSPLHF
TRBJ2-1 | . | TRBV7-8 | . | TGTGCCAGCAGCTTAGCGGTGTGGAGCTACAATGAGCAGTTCTTC | CASSLAVWSYNEQFF